The 6 T cell receptor beta chains below were found in one sample sequenced in a study of cytomegalovirus exposure and HLA in healthy donors. PCR was performed using 60 Vbeta and 13 Jbeta primers. Data came from immunoSEQ multiplex PCR; TCRdb stores just in-frame clones and leaves some out. The sample records 130,000 or so clones, around 79% being singletons. The sequenced material came from PBMCs. Receptors originate from a woman aged 35 to 49 in good health and CMV-seropositive.

V and J are TRBV5-1 and TRBJ2-1; a possible D gene is TRBD1 (6 bases). The CDR3 has 12 residues. V gave up 2 bases and J gave up 6 bases, with 6 bases separating them. CDR1 SGHRS and CDR2 YFSETQ come from the germline V gene. This CDR3 reads CASSLQGNEQFF. The CDR3 DNA reads TGCGCCAGCAGCTTACAGGGCAATGAGCAGTTCTTC.

The V gene is TRBV19, the J gene TRBJ2-7, with D possibly TRBD2 on 6 matching bases. Per the germline V gene, CDR1 is LNHDA and CDR2 is SQIVND (reference sequence). V was trimmed by 1 base and J by 2 bases, leaving 15 bases between them. The CDR3 spans 16 residues. The CDR3 protein is CASSIGLGTSPYEQYF. In nucleotides, the CDR3 is TGTGCCAGTAGTATAGGCCTCGGGACTTCGCCCTACGAGCAGTACTTC.

The V gene is TRBV6-5, the J gene TRBJ1-2, with 10 bases fitting TRBD1. V lost 2 bases and J lost 4; bases outside the gene matches: 7. The CDR3 sequence is 16 residues long. The germline gives CDR1 MNHEY, CDR2 SVGAGI. DNA for the CDR3: TGTGCCAGCAGTTACACCCGGACAGGGGGAGGCTATGGCTACACCTTC. Translating it yields CASSYTRTGGGYGYTF.

This chain links TRBV28 with TRBJ1-2, with no clear D. The CDR3 is 16 residues long. With 6 bases removed from V and 5 bases from J, the gap between germline ends came to 22 bases. CDR1 and CDR2 from the germline V gene are MDHEN and SYDVKM. The CDR3 DNA reads as TGTGCCAGCAGCAGCGTCGGATTGTACGCCCTATATGGCTACACCTTC. This codes for CASSSVGLYALYGYTF.

The chain uses TRBV5-1 and TRBJ2-5, with 8 bases identical to TRBD1. Germline values: CDR1 SGHRS, CDR2 YFSETQ. This CDR3 region has 12 residues. J gave up 4 bases and V 7 bases, and 3 bases lay outside the gene matches. The CDR3 DNA follows: TGCGCCAGCCAGGGGGCTGGAGAGACCCAGTACTTC. This translates into CASQGAGETQYF. Full variable domain (remainder filled in from reference TRBV5-1 and TRBJ2-5): KAGVTQTPRYLIKTRGQQVTLSCSPISGHRSVSWYQQTPGQGLQFLFEYFSETQRNKGNFPGRFSGRQFSNSRSEMNVSTLELGDSALYLCASQGAGETQYFGPGTRLLVL.

V usage is TRBV28 and J usage is TRBJ2-7; 12 nucleotides agree with TRBD2. Germline values: CDR1 MDHEN, CDR2 SYDVKM. The ends lost 9 bases at V and 1 base at J; junction bases unmatched: 4. The CDR3 has 14 residues. The CDR3 region is CASFGLAGSYEQYF. For the CDR3, the DNA is TGTGCCAGTTTCGGACTAGCGGGGTCCTACGAGCAGTACTTC.